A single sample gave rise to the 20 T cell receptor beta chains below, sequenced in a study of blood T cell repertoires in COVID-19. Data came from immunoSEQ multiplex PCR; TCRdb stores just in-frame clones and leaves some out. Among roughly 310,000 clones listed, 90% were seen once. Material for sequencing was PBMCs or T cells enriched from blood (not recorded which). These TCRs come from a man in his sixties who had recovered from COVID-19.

This chain's CDR3 is CASSIAGNTIYF. As DNA, the CDR3 is TGTGCCAGTAGTATAGCCGGGAACACCATATATTTT. This chain connects TRBV19 to TRBJ1-3; D uncertain. This CDR3 spans 12 amino acids. The ends were cut back, 1 base at V and 7 bases at J, with 5 bases in the middle. CDR1 LNHDA and CDR2 SQIVND come from the germline V gene (reference sequence).

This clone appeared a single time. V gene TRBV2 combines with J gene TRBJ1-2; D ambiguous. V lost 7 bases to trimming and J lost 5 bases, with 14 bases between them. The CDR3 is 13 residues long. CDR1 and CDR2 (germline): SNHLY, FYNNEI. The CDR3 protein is CASNKAGDYGYTF. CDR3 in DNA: TGTGCCAGCAATAAGGCGGGCGATTATGGCTACACCTTC. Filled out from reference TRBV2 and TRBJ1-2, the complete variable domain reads EPEVTQTPSHQVTQMGQEVILRCVPISNHLYFYWYRQILGQKVEFLVSFYNNEISEKSEIFDDQFSVERPDGSNFTLKIRSTKLEDSAMYFCASNKAGDYGYTFGSGTRLTVV.

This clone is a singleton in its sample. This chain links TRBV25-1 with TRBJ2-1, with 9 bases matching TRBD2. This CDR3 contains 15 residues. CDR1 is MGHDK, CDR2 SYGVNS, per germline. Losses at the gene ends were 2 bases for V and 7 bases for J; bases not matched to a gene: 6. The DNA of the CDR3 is TGTGCCAGCAGTGAACATAGCGGGAGAAGGAATGAGCAGTTCTTC. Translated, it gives CASSEHSGRRNEQFF.

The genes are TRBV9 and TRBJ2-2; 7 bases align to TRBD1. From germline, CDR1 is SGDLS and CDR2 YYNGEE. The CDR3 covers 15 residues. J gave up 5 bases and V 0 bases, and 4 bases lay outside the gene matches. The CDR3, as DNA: TGTGCCAGCAGCGTAGAACAGGGGAGAACCGGGGAGCTGTTTTTT. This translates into CASSVEQGRTGELFF.

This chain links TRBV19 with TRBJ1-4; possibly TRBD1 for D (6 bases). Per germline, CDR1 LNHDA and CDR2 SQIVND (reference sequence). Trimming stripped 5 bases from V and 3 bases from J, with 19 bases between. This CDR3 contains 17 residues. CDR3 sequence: CASSPGQIKWANEKLFF. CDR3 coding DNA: TGTGCCAGTAGTCCAGGACAGATTAAATGGGCTAATGAAAAACTGTTTTTT.

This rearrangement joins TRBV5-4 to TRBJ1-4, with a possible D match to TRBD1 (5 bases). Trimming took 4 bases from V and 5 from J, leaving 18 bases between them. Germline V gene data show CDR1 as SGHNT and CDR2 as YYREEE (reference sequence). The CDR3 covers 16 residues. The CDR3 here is CASSHRTTGLNEKLFF. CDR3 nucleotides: TGTGCCAGCAGCCATAGGACTACGGGACTCAATGAAAAACTGTTTTTT.

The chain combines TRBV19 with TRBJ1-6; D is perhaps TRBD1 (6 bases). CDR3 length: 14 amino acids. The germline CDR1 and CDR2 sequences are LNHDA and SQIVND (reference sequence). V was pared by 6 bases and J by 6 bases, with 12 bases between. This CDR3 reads CASRRNRANSPLHF. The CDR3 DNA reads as TGTGCCAGTAGGCGTAACAGGGCTAATTCACCCCTCCACTTT.

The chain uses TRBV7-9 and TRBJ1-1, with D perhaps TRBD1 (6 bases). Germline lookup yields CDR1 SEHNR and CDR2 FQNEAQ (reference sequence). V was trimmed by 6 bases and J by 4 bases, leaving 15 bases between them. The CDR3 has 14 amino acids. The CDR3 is CASRDTGLGTEAFF. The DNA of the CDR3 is TGTGCCAGCAGGGACACAGGGTTGGGCACTGAAGCTTTCTTT.

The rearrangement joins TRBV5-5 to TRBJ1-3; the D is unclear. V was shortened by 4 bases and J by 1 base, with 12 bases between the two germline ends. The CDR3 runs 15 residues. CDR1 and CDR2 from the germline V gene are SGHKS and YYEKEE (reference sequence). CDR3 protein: CASSAGPGSGNTIYF. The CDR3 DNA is TGTGCCAGCAGCGCGGGTCCGGGTTCTGGAAACACCATATATTTT.

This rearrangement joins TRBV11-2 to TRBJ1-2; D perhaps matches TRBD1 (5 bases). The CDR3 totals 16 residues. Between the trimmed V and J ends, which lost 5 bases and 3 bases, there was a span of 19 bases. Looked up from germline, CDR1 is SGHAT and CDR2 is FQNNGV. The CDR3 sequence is CASSATVGALDYGYTF. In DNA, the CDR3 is TGTGCCAGCAGCGCGACGGTAGGGGCGTTAGACTATGGCTACACCTTC.

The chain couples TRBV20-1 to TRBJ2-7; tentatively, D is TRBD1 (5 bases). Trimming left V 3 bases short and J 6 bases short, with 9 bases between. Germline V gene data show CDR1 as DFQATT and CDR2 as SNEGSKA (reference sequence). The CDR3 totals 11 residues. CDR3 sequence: CSASTQGEQYF. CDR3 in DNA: TGCAGTGCTAGTACGCAGGGCGAGCAGTACTTC.

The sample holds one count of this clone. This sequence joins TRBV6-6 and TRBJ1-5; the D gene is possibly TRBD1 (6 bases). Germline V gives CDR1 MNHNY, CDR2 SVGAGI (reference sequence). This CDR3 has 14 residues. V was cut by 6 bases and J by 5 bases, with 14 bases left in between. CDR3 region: CASRFTAGDQPQHF. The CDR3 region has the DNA TGTGCCAGCAGGTTCACGGCAGGGGATCAGCCCCAGCATTTT.

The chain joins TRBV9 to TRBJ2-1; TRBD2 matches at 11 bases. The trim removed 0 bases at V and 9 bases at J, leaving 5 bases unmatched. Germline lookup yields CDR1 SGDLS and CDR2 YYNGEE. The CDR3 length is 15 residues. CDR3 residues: CASSVVSGGAAEQFF. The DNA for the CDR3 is TGTGCCAGCAGCGTAGTTAGCGGGGGGGCCGCTGAGCAGTTCTTC.

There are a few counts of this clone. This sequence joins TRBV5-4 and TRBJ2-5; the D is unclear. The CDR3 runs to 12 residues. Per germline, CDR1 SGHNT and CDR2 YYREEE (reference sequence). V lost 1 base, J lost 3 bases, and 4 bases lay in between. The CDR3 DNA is TGTGCCAGCAGCTTGTCAGAAGAGACCCAGTACTTC. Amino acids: CASSLSEETQYF.

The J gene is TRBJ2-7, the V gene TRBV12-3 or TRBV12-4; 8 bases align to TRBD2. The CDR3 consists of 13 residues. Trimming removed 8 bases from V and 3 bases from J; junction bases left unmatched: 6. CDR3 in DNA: TGTGCCAGCGGCCTGAGCGGGAGCTACGAGCAGTACTTC. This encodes CASGLSGSYEQYF.

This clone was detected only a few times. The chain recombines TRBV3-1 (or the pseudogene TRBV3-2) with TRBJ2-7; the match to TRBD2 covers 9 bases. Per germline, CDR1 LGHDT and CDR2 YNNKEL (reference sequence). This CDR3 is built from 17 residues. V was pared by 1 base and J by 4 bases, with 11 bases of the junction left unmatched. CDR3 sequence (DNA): TGTGCCAGCAGCCAAGGGTACTTAGCGGGAGAGAATTACGAGCAGTACTTC. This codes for CASSQGYLAGENYEQYF.

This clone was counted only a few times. CDR3 nucleotides: TGTGCCAGCAGCGTTTGGGACACCCCTAACTATGGCTACACCTTC. It encodes CASSVWDTPNYGYTF. The chain has TRBV9 and TRBJ1-2; D perhaps matches TRBD1 (6 bases). The V gene's germline CDR1 is SGDLS and CDR2 YYNGEE. The CDR3 is 15 amino acids. V was cut by 2 bases and J by 0 bases, with 11 bases left in between. The full variable domain, completed using reference TRBV9 and TRBJ1-2, is DSGVTQTPKHLITATGQRVTLRCSPRSGDLSVYWYQQSLDQGLQFLIQYYNGEERAKGNILERFSAQQFPDLHSELNLSSLELGDSALYFCASSVWDTPNYGYTFGSGTRLTVV.

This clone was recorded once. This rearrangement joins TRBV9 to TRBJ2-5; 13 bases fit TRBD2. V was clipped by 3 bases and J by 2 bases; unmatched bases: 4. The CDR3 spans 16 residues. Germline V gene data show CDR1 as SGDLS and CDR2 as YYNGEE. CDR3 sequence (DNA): TGTGCCAGCAGCGAGGGGACTAGCGGGACTCAAGAGACCCAGTACTTC. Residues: CASSEGTSGTQETQYF.

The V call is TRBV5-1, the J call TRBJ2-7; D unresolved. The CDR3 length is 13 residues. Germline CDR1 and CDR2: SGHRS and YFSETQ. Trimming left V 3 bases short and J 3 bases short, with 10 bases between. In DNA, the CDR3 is TGCGCCAGCAGCTCCTCGGTCGGCTACGAGCAGTACTTC. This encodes CASSSSVGYEQYF.

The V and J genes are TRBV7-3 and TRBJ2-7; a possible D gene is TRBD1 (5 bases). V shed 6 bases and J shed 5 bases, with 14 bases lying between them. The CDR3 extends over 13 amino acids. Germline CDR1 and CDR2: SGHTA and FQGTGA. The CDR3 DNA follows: TGTGCCAGCAGTCCTACGGTGGGGCACGAGCAGTACTTC. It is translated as CASSPTVGHEQYF.